This T cell receptor beta chain came from a study of prognosis after radiotherapy for stage I lung cancer. Background on the study: The study enrolled about 14 men and over five women as patients, aged 53 to 84 with a median of nearly 75 years.

This CDR3 has 14 residues. Per germline, CDR1 SEHNR and CDR2 FQNEAQ (reference sequence). The ends were cut back, 5 bases at V and 5 bases at J, with 13 bases in the middle. Amplification of TCR beta CDR3 from genomic DNA used two-round multiplex PCR. Primers targeting each individual TRBV and TRBJ gene were applied in first-round PCR. The authors ran second-round PCR with universal primers. TCRdb re-analysed the multiplex PCR reads in MiXCR, keeping a single row per CDR3 protein. The sample lists some 38,000 distinct CDR3 sequences, approximately 24% seen once, with approximately 26% in the top ten. This clonotype was seen many times.

This receptor was identified in a donor over 45 with non-small cell lung cancer. V and J are TRBV7-9 and TRBJ2-1; D is uncertain. Here the sequenced sample was PBMCs, taken before or after stereotactic body radiation therapy (not recorded which). CDR3 in amino acids: CASSLEGWNNEQFF. The CDR3 coding sequence is TGTGCCAGCAGCCTCGAAGGTTGGAACAATGAGCAGTTCTTC.